This TCR beta chain came from a study of early T cells in non-severe SARS-CoV-2 infection. About the research overall: It was bulk RNA from unsorted whole blood that was sequenced, and the chains were unpaired. Findings and limits, study-wide: Clonotype matching in VDJdb favored anti-spike CD8 responses and did not capture private and CD4 specificities.

This clonotype was picked up many times. What it recognizes is unknown. The CDR3 is 13 amino acids. The V gene's germline CDR1 is SGHTA and CDR2 FQGNSA. V dropped 7 bases and J dropped 5 bases, with 14 bases sitting between them. Molecules of cDNA were individually given unique molecular identifiers that were attached to them. TCRdb re-derived calls from the 5' RACE reads in MiXCR, one entry per CDR3 protein. The sample carries some 50,000 distinct CDR3 sequences, 9.1% recorded once. The source material was whole blood. The source of this sequence is an adult who was a healthcare worker with PCR-confirmed SARS-CoV-2 infection or an uninfected control (not recorded which). The genes are TRBV7-2 and TRBJ2-5; D unresolved. CDR3: CASTLFTGETQYF. The CDR3 DNA reads as TGTGCCAGCACCCTTTTTACTGGCGAGACCCAGTACTTC.